The 12 T cell receptor beta chains listed next were all sequenced from one sample in a study of blood T cell repertoires in COVID-19. Sequencing was performed with immunoSEQ multiplex PCR; in TCRdb, only in-frame clones are kept and a portion is missing. The sample records 150,000 to 200,000 clones, 70% to 90% being singletons. Material for sequencing was peripheral blood. Every receptor here comes from a man aged 55 to 69 with COVID-19, enrolled during active disease.

The chain has TRBV28 and TRBJ2-3; 11 bases align to TRBD2. The CDR3 is 17 residues long. Trimming at V came to 6 bases and at J to 6 bases, leaving 14 bases not matched to a gene. CDR1 and CDR2 (germline): MDHEN, SYDVKM. CDR3 in DNA: TGTGCCAGCAGCTCAATCTCTAGCGGGAGGCCGGGGGATACGCAGTATTTT. Amino acid sequence: CASSSISSGRPGDTQYF.

The rearrangement links TRBV5-8 to TRBJ2-7; 8 nucleotides align to TRBD1. Losses at the gene ends were 6 bases for V and 3 bases for J; bases not matched to a gene: 11. Germline V lookup: CDR1 SGHTS, CDR2 YDEGEE. The CDR3 loop spans 15 amino acids. This CDR3 is CASNLLGTGDYEQYF. In nucleotides, the CDR3 is TGTGCCAGCAACCTACTCGGGACAGGAGACTACGAGCAGTACTTC.

This clone was recorded a few times. The chain has TRBV19 and TRBJ1-1, with 9 bases fitting TRBD1. The CDR3 loop spans 15 amino acids. J was trimmed by 4 bases and V by 5 bases; bases with no gene match: 8. CDR1 and CDR2 from the germline V gene are LNHDA and SQIVND (reference sequence). DNA of the CDR3: TGTGCCAGTAGTTTCCACCGGGACAGGGCCACTGAAGCTTTCTTT. Encoded protein: CASSFHRDRATEAFF.

As concerns this clone: Other DNA sequences from this sample encode an identical CDR3 as well. This rearrangement joins TRBV7-2 to TRBJ1-5; no clear D gene. Germline CDR1 is SGHTA and CDR2 is FQGNSA. Trimming left V 1 base short and J 0 bases short, with 7 bases between. The length of the CDR3 is 15 residues. The CDR3 protein is CASSLGAASNQPQHF. The DNA of the CDR3 is TGTGCCAGCAGCTTAGGAGCGGCTAGCAATCAGCCCCAGCATTTT.

This clone was seen more than once but under ten times. The chain has TRBV7-6 and TRBJ1-1; possibly TRBD1 for D (5 bases). This CDR3 comprises 15 residues. Trimming removed 7 bases from V and 3 bases from J, with 18 bases in between. Per germline, CDR1 SGHVS and CDR2 FNYEAQ. The CDR3 DNA is TGTGCCAGCAAACCCGGGGGAGGTTGGGACACTGAAGCTTTCTTT. Its protein product is CASKPGGGWDTEAFF.

The rearrangement joins TRBV6-5 to TRBJ2-7; D gene unclear. CDR3 length equals 11 residues. The germline CDR1 and CDR2 sequences are MNHEY and SVGAGI. Trimming pared 4 bases from V and 13 bases from J, leaving 14 bases between. The CDR3 loop is CASSSDSISYF. Here the CDR3 DNA reads TGTGCCAGCAGTTCAGACTCTATAAGTTACTTC.

This clone was observed once. The chain couples TRBV7-2 to TRBJ2-1, with D possibly being TRBD2 (5 bases). Trimming left V 6 bases short and J 6 bases short, with 15 bases between. CDR3 length: 14 amino acids. Germline V gives CDR1 SGHTA, CDR2 FQGNSA. The CDR3 reads CASSHALGPNEQFF. The CDR3 DNA reads as TGTGCCAGCAGTCACGCACTAGGTCCCAATGAGCAGTTCTTC.

The chain has TRBV18 and TRBJ1-1; TRBD1 is a possible D gene (5 bases). The ends were cut back, 3 bases at V and 3 bases at J, with 8 bases in the middle. The germline V gene has CDR1 KGHSH and CDR2 LQKENI. This CDR3 has 13 residues. The CDR3 coding sequence is TGTGCCAGCTCACCTTTACAGGACACTGAAGCTTTCTTT. Translating it yields CASSPLQDTEAFF. Supplemented by reference TRBV18 and TRBJ1-1, the full variable domain reads NAGVMQNPRHLVRRRGQEARLRCSPMKGHSHVYWYRQLPEEGLKFMVYLQKENIIDESGMPKERFSAEFPKEGPSILRIQQVVRGDSAAYFCASSPLQDTEAFFGQGTRLTVV.

J is TRBJ2-1 and V is TRBV5-1; possibly TRBD1 for D (6 bases). Between the trimmed V and J ends, which lost 5 bases and 3 bases, there was a span of 12 bases. CDR3 length: 14 residues. Germline values: CDR1 SGHRS, CDR2 YFSETQ. CDR3 coding DNA: TGCGCCAGCAGGTCACAGGGCTACTACAATGAGCAGTTCTTC. Its translation is CASRSQGYYNEQFF.

This clone was detected once. V usage is TRBV18 and J usage is TRBJ1-3; D possibly corresponds to TRBD1 (5 bases). This CDR3 region has 14 residues. V lost 1 base and J 3 bases, leaving 7 bases between the germline ends. Per the germline V gene, CDR1 is KGHSH and CDR2 is LQKENI. The CDR3 bases are TGTGCCAGCTCACCACAACAGGTTGGAAACACCATATATTTT. Encoded protein: CASSPQQVGNTIYF.

V gene TRBV4-3 combines with J gene TRBJ1-2; 10 bases fit TRBD1. Losses at the gene ends were 0 bases for V and 7 bases for J; bases not matched to a gene: 5. The CDR3 length is 15 residues. Germline CDR1 and CDR2: LGHNA and YSLEER. The CDR3 loop reads CASSQDLGTGVGYTF. Here the CDR3 DNA reads TGCGCCAGCAGCCAAGATCTCGGGACAGGGGTTGGCTACACCTTC.

J is TRBJ1-4 and V is TRBV28; 8 bases are shared with TRBD1. The CDR3 length is 15 residues. CDR1 and CDR2 from the germline V gene are MDHEN and SYDVKM. V shed 3 bases, J shed 5 bases, and the junction held 5 bases outside the gene matches. CDR3: CASSFIDRGNEKLFF. Written as DNA, the CDR3 is TGTGCCAGCAGTTTTATCGACAGGGGAAATGAAAAACTGTTTTTT.